Below are 23 T cell receptor beta chains sequenced from a single sample in a study of T cell repertoires in cytomegalovirus infection. TCRdb used MiXCR to reprocess the reads, holding one entry per CDR3 protein. The data hold more than 650,000 distinct CDR3 sequences, with 35% observed a single time. Specimen: PBMCs. All receptors derive from a human donor in good health (CMV status not recorded). Some clones in this sample may be carry-over from other donors' samples.

This clonotype occurred a few times. This rearrangement joins TRBV14 to TRBJ1-2; D remains unclear. V lost 0 bases, J lost 4 bases, and 6 bases lay in between. The CDR3 is 13 residues long. Germline V gene data show CDR1 as SGHDN and CDR2 as FVKESK. The CDR3 bases are TGTGCCAGCAGCCAAGATCCCAGCTATGGCTACACCTTC. Its protein product is CASSQDPSYGYTF.

This clonotype was observed many times. The chain uses TRBV7-2 and TRBJ1-1; weak D call: TRBD1 (6 bases). Germline CDR1 is SGHTA and CDR2 is FQGNSA. Trimming removed 5 bases from V and 1 base from J, with 11 bases in between. The CDR3 runs 14 residues. This CDR3 reads CASSTTTGNTEAFF. The CDR3, as DNA: TGTGCCAGCAGCACTACGACAGGGAACACTGAAGCTTTCTTT.

The V call is TRBV29-1, the J call TRBJ2-5; TRBD2 matches at 8 bases. Germline V CDR1 and CDR2: SQVTM, ANQGSEA. The V gene end was trimmed by 4 bases and the J gene end by 4 bases; junction bases not matched to a gene: 5. The CDR3 contains 13 residues. CDR3 sequence: CSVGGGTGETQYF. In DNA, the CDR3 is TGCAGCGTTGGCGGGGGGACGGGAGAGACCCAGTACTTC.

The chain employs TRBV6-6 and TRBJ2-7, with TRBD1 matching over 7 bases. V shed 4 bases and J 0 bases; nucleotides not matched to a gene: 12. The CDR3 covers 17 residues. Germline V CDR1 and CDR2: MNHNY, SVGAGI (reference sequence). The CDR3 sequence is CASSFAPSGQSSYEQYF. Here the CDR3 DNA reads TGTGCCAGCAGTTTCGCCCCATCGGGACAGTCCTCCTACGAGCAGTACTTC.

The table lists this clonotype with a few counts. This chain connects TRBV28 to TRBJ2-2; perhaps TRBD2 as D (5 bases). CDR1 is MDHEN, CDR2 SYDVKM, per germline. The CDR3 has 14 residues. Trimming stripped 5 bases from V and 9 bases from J, with 16 bases between. CDR3 nucleotide sequence: TGTGCCAGCAGTCCACTAGTCCTTCGCCGGGAGCTGTTTTTT. It encodes CASSPLVLRRELFF. The whole variable domain, remainder taken from reference TRBV28 and TRBJ2-2, is DVKVTQSSRYLVKRTGEKVFLECVQDMDHENMFWYRQDPGLGLRLIYFSYDVKMKEKGDIPEGYSVSREKKERFSLILESASTNQTSMYLCASSPLVLRRELFFGEGSRLTVL.

This clonotype was counted between two and nine times. V is TRBV11-2 and J is TRBJ2-2; TRBD2 aligns across 10 bases. CDR1 is SGHAT and CDR2 is FQNNGV in the germline V gene. The J segment lost 6 bases and the V segment lost 4 bases, leaving 8 bases of the junction unmatched. This CDR3 region has 16 residues. CDR3: CASSSLAGGNAGELFF. As DNA, the CDR3 is TGTGCCAGCAGCTCATTAGCGGGGGGAAACGCCGGGGAGCTGTTTTTT.

The J gene is TRBJ2-1, the V gene TRBV7-2, with 15 positions matching TRBD2. CDR3 length: 17 amino acids. Trimming removed 5 bases from V and 8 bases from J; junction bases left unmatched: 10. Germline lookup yields CDR1 SGHTA and CDR2 FQGNSA. This CDR3 reads CASSAGGTSGGRDEQFF. The CDR3 nucleotides are TGTGCCAGCAGCGCCGGGGGGACTAGCGGGGGGCGCGATGAGCAGTTCTTC.

This sequence joins TRBV5-1 and TRBJ2-1; 9 bases align to TRBD2. The CDR3 consists of 13 residues. After removal of 2 bases from V and 8 bases from J, the junction contained 2 bases not matched to a gene. Looked up from germline, CDR1 is SGHRS and CDR2 is YFSETQ. Here the CDR3 DNA reads TGCGCCAGCAGCTTCTGGACTAGCGATGAGCAGTTCTTC. Protein: CASSFWTSDEQFF.

This clonotype came up many times. The chain links TRBV7-2 to TRBJ2-1, with D possibly being TRBD2 (5 bases). This CDR3 has 15 amino acids. Between the trimmed V and J ends, which lost 5 bases and 5 bases, there was a span of 16 bases. CDR1 SGHTA and CDR2 FQGNSA come from the germline V gene. The CDR3 reads CASSTAQLGNNEQFF. CDR3 nucleotides: TGTGCCAGCAGCACCGCGCAACTAGGAAACAATGAGCAGTTCTTC.

The CDR3: CAGSATSGNTIYF. The CDR3 region has the DNA TGTGCCGGCTCGGCCACCTCTGGAAACACCATATATTTT. V gene TRBV28 combines with J gene TRBJ1-3; unclear D gene. The germline V gene has CDR1 MDHEN and CDR2 SYDVKM. V was cut by 11 bases and J by 0 bases, with 11 bases left in between. The length of the CDR3 is 13 residues.

This clonotype was recorded at least ten times. The gene calls are TRBV7-2 and TRBJ1-3; D is unclear. V was cut by 4 bases and J by 0 bases, with 10 bases left in between. The V gene's germline CDR1 is SGHTA and CDR2 FQGNSA. The CDR3 consists of 15 residues. The CDR3 here is CASSSTTDSGNTIYF. Written as DNA, the CDR3 is TGTGCCAGCAGCTCAACAACAGACTCTGGAAACACCATATATTTT.

The chain carries TRBV29-1 and TRBJ1-2; D is uncertain. Trimming took 4 bases from V and 5 from J, leaving 8 bases between them. This CDR3 has 11 residues. Per germline, CDR1 SQVTM and CDR2 ANQGSEA. The CDR3 region is CSVVSGYGYTF. In DNA, the CDR3 is TGCAGCGTTGTGTCGGGGTATGGCTACACCTTC.

V gene TRBV6-1 combines with J gene TRBJ1-5; 11 bases map to TRBD1. Germline lookup yields CDR1 MNHNS and CDR2 SASEGT. The CDR3 contains 15 residues. V lost 5 bases and J lost 2; bases outside the gene matches: 2. CDR3 loop: CASSRDRGGNQPQHF. In DNA, the CDR3 is TGTGCCAGCAGTAGGGACAGGGGGGGCAATCAGCCCCAGCATTTT.

The table lists this clonotype with a few counts. V gene TRBV7-1 combines with J gene TRBJ2-2, with a weak D call TRBD2 (7 bases). TRBV7-1 is designated an ORF whose function remains uncertain. Trimming left V 7 bases short and J 0 bases short, with 12 bases between. The CDR3 has 15 amino acids. CDR3 nucleotide sequence: TGTGCCAGCATGGGGGGGCCCGCGAACACCGGGGAGCTGTTTTTT. This gives the protein CASMGGPANTGELFF.

This chain links TRBV2 with TRBJ1-1; 10 nucleotides line up with TRBD1. Germline loops: CDR1 SNHLY, CDR2 FYNNEI. The CDR3 is 14 amino acids. J was trimmed by 6 bases and V by 9 bases; bases with no gene match: 10. The CDR3 loop is CARKTTGGFAEAFF. DNA for the CDR3: TGTGCCAGAAAGACGACAGGGGGCTTCGCTGAAGCTTTCTTT.

The chain combines TRBV6-8 with TRBJ1-4, with D hard to call. The CDR3 spans 15 residues. Trimming shortened V by 6 bases and J by 2 bases, and 13 bases separated the two germline ends. CDR1 is MNHGY and CDR2 is SAAAGT in the germline V gene. The CDR3, as DNA: TGTGCCAGCAGGTCAGGATCGCGGACTAATGAAAAACTGTTTTTT. Translating it yields CASRSGSRTNEKLFF.

This chain links TRBV19 with TRBJ1-5; D possibly corresponds to TRBD1 (6 bases). The CDR3 runs 15 residues. Germline V gene sequence: CDR1 LNHDA, CDR2 SQIVND (reference sequence). Trimming took off 11 bases at V and 1 base at J, with 18 bases between the two ends. The chain's CDR3 is CAAINRVWSNQPQHF. The DNA of the CDR3 is TGTGCCGCGATAAACAGGGTCTGGAGCAATCAGCCCCAGCATTTT. Full variable domain (outside the CDR3, taken from reference TRBV19 and TRBJ1-5): DGGITQSPKYLFRKEGQNVTLSCEQNLNHDAMYWYRQDPGQGLRLIYYSQIVNDFQKGDIAEGYSVSREKKESFPLTVTSAQKNPTAFYLCAAINRVWSNQPQHFGDGTRLSIL.

This clonotype was counted a single time. Its ends do not fully match the called genes, so a read error is possible. V usage is TRBV6-2 or TRBV6-3 and J usage is TRBJ2-7; 8 bases align to TRBD1. The germline V gene encodes CDR1 MNHEY and CDR2 SVGEGT. CDR3 length: 16 residues. This chain's CDR3 is CASSYSTLVQGGRLDF. The CDR3 nucleotides are TGTGCCAGCAGTTACTCGACCCTGGTACAGGGGGGTCGGCTCGACTTC.

Remarks on this clonotype: A much bigger clone sits one base away, suggesting this may be a read error. The rearrangement links TRBV28 to TRBJ1-6; maybe TRBD1 (5 bases). The CDR3 totals 16 residues. Looked up from germline, CDR1 is MDHEN and CDR2 is SYDVKM. Trimming took 7 bases from V and 6 from J, leaving 19 bases between them. CDR3 in amino acids: CASISLGTMINSPLHF. The CDR3 DNA reads as TGTGCCAGCATTTCCCTCGGGACGATGATTAATTCACCCCTCCACTTT. Combining the CDR3 with reference TRBV28 and TRBJ1-6 gives the whole variable domain DVKVTQSSRYLVKRTGEKVFLECVQDMDHENMFWYRQDPGLGLRLIYFSYDVKMKEKGDIPEGYSVSREKKERFSLILESASTNQTSMYLCASISLGTMINSPLHFGNGTRLTVT.

Worth noting for this clonotype: A read error is possible here, since a much larger clone lies one base away. The CDR3 ends on some other residue instead of the conserved phenylalanine or tryptophan, so this is likely a read error. This chain connects TRBV7-2 to TRBJ2-5; 12 positions match TRBD2. With V trimmed by 4 bases and J by 5 bases, 11 bases remained unmatched. This CDR3 contains 17 residues. The germline CDR1 and CDR2 sequences are SGHTA and FQGNSA. Here the CDR3 reads CASSSGTSGWRVETQYL. CDR3 in DNA: TGTGCCAGCAGCTCCGGGACTAGCGGGTGGCGGGTGGAGACCCAGTACTTA.

This clonotype was found a few times. The CDR3 DNA follows: TGTGCCAGCAGTCCGTCTACCCTGTCTGGGGCCAACGTCCTGACTTTC. It yields the protein CASSPSTLSGANVLTF. The chain carries TRBV12-3 or TRBV12-4 and TRBJ2-6, with unresolved D. CDR3 size: 16 residues. The V and J ends lost 5 bases and 1 base respectively, with 12 bases between them.

V is TRBV10-3 and J is TRBJ2-2; 7 nucleotides match TRBD1. CDR3 length equals 16 residues. Germline CDR1 reads ENHRY; CDR2 reads SYGVKD. J lost 5 bases, V lost 2 bases, and 8 bases had no gene match. The DNA for the CDR3 is TGTGCCATCAGTGAGCCGACGACAGGGAAAACCGGGGAGCTGTTTTTT. Amino acids: CAISEPTTGKTGELFF.

This clonotype was observed a handful of times. The V call is TRBV11-2, the J call TRBJ1-6; the D is unclear. The CDR3 has 11 residues. CDR1 is SGHAT and CDR2 is FQNNGV in the germline V gene. Trimming stripped 5 bases from V and 5 bases from J, with 1 base between. DNA of the CDR3: TGTGCCAGCAGCCATAATTCACCCCTCCACTTT. Translating gives CASSHNSPLHF. Variable domain in full (rest from reference TRBV11-2 and TRBJ1-6): EAGVAQSPRYKIIEKRQSVAFWCNPISGHATLYWYQQILGQGPKLLIQFQNNGVVDDSQLPKDRFSAERLKGVDSTLKIQPAKLEDSAVYLCASSHNSPLHFGNGTRLTVT.